This T cell receptor beta chain was profiled in a study of T cell responses to AZD1222 COVID-19 vaccine. Produced via immunoSEQ multiplex PCR; TCRdb's table is partial and in-frame only. The repertoire has 130,000 to 150,000 clones, approximately 90% of them found once; the top ten carry around 2.1%. Broader study findings: Spike-specific TCR depth and breadth grew after two AZD1222 doses. Mapped onto spike, vaccine-associated CD4 TCRs spanned it and were dominant at 160-218 and 743-854.

Concerning this clone: Antigen specificity is unknown.

The CDR3 length is 15 residues. The germline CDR1 and CDR2 sequences are LGHDT and YNNKEL (reference sequence). The V gene lost 1 base and the J gene lost 6 bases, with 13 bases spanning the gap. The gene calls are TRBV3-1 (or the pseudogene TRBV3-2) and TRBJ1-5; no definite D call. Specimen: peripheral blood, collected 28 days after the second AZD1222 dose. The sequence came from an adult who received the AZD1222 COVID-19 vaccine. The CDR3 protein is CASSQVGGIGQPQHF. CDR3 DNA sequence: TGTGCCAGCAGCCAAGTAGGAGGGATCGGTCAGCCCCAGCATTTT.